The T cell receptor beta chain described here comes from a study of beta chain features in type 1 diabetes. About the research overall: No patient-donor differences in age, gender, total cells or subset yield.

V lost 5 bases and J 6 bases, leaving 16 bases between the germline ends. From germline, CDR1 is MNHNY and CDR2 SVGAGI (reference sequence). This CDR3 region has 14 residues. cDNA synthesis used the whole RNA isolate, giving expressed TCRB sequences. Measured with immunoSEQ multiplex PCR; TCRdb has only the in-frame clones, and not every one. The data hold 15,000 or so clones, with more than 55% observed a single time. Regarding the study as a whole: Shortening of TCRB CDR3s, moderate but significant, appeared in all four CD4+ subsets of Type 1 diabetes patients.

To note about this clone: Its antigen is currently unknown.

Input material: stem cell memory CD4+ T cells from blood. This receptor was identified in a woman in her late teens or twenties with type 1 diabetes. V gene TRBV6-6 combines with J gene TRBJ1-1; D may be TRBD1 (5 bases). CDR3 bases: TGTGCCAGCAGTCAACCGACAGTAGCCCCTGAAGCTTTCTTT. Amino acid sequence: CASSQPTVAPEAFF.